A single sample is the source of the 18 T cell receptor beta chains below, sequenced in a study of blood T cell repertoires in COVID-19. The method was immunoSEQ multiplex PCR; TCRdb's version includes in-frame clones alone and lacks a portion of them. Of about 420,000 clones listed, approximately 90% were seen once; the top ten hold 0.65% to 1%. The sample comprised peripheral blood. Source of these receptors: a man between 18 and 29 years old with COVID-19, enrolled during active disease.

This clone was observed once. CDR3 amino acids: CASSVGGPGYTF. DNA for the CDR3: TGTGCCAGCAGTGTCGGGGGGCCCGGCTACACCTTC. The rearrangement joins TRBV2 to TRBJ1-2; perhaps TRBD1 as D (6 bases). The CDR3 length is 12 residues. Per the germline V gene, CDR1 is SNHLY and CDR2 is FYNNEI. Trimming cost V 4 bases and J 8 bases, with 11 bases left between them.

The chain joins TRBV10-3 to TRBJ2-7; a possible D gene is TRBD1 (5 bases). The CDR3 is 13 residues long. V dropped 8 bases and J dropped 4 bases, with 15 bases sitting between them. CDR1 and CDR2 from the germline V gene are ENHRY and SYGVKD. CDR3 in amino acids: CAIGEGVGYEQYF. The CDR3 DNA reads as TGTGCCATCGGAGAAGGGGTGGGTTACGAGCAGTACTTC.

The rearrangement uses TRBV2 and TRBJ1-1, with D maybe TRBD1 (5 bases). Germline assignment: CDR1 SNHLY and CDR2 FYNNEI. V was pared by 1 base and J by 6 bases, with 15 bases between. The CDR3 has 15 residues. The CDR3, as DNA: TGTGCCAGCAGTGAAGGGGGGAGGGGCTTGGCTGAAGCTTTCTTT. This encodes CASSEGGRGLAEAFF.

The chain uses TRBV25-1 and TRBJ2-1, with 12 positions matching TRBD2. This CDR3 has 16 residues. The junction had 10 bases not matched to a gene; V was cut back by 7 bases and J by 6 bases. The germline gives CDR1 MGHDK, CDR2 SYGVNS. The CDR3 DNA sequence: TGTGCCAGCACTCGGACTAGCGGGAACCCTTTCAATGAGCAGTTCTTC. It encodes CASTRTSGNPFNEQFF. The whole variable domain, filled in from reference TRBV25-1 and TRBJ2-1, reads EADIYQTPRYLVIGTGKKITLECSQTMGHDKMYWYQQDPGMELHLIHYSYGVNSTEKGDLSSESTVSRIRTEHFPLTLESARPSHTSQYLCASTRTSGNPFNEQFFGPGTRLTVL.

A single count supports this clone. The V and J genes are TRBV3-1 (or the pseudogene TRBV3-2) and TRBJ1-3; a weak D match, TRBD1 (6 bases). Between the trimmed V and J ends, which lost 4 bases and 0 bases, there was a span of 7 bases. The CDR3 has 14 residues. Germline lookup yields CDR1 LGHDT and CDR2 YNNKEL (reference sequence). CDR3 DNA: TGTGCCAGCAGCCGGGACATCTCTGGAAACACCATATATTTT. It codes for CASSRDISGNTIYF.

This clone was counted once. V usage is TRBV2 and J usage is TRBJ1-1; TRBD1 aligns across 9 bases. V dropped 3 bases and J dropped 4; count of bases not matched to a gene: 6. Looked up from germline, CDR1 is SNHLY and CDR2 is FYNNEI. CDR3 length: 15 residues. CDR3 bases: TGTGCCAGCAGTGACGGACAGGGGAGTGGCACTGAAGCTTTCTTT. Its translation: CASSDGQGSGTEAFF. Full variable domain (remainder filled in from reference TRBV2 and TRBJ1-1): EPEVTQTPSHQVTQMGQEVILRCVPISNHLYFYWYRQILGQKVEFLVSFYNNEISEKSEIFDDQFSVERPDGSNFTLKIRSTKLEDSAMYFCASSDGQGSGTEAFFGQGTRLTVV.

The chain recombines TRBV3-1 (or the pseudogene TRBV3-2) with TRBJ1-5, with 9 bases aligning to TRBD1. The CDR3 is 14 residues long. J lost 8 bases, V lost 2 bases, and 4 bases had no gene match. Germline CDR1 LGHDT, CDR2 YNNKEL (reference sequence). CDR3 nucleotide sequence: TGTGCCAGCAGCCAAAACAGGGGGCCGAAGCCCCAGCATTTT. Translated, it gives CASSQNRGPKPQHF.

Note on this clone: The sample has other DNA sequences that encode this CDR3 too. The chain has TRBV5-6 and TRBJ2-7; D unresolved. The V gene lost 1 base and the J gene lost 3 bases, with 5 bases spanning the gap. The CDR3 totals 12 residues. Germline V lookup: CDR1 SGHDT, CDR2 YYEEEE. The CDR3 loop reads CASSLSNYEQYF. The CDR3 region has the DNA TGTGCCAGCAGCTTGTCCAACTACGAGCAGTACTTC.

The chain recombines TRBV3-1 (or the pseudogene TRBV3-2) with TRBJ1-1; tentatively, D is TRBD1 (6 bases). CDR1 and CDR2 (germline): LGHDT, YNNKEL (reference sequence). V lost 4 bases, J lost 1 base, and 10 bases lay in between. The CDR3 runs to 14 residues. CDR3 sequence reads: CASSRRGQNTEAFF. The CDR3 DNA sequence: TGTGCCAGCAGCCGCAGGGGCCAGAACACTGAAGCTTTCTTT.

CDR3 protein: CASSLTGKNTEAFF. The CDR3 coding sequence is TGTGCCAGCAGCCTGACAGGGAAGAACACTGAAGCTTTCTTT. The chain is built from TRBV5-4 and TRBJ1-1; 7 bases fit TRBD1. CDR1 is SGHNT, CDR2 YYREEE, per germline (reference sequence). This CDR3 spans 14 amino acids. The trim removed 4 bases at V and 1 base at J, leaving 4 bases unmatched.

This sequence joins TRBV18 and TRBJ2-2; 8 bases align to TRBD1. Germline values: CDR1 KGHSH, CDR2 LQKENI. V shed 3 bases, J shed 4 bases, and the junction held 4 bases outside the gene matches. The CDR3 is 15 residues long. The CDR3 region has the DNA TGTGCCAGCTCACCCGGACAGGGAAGCACCGGGGAGCTGTTTTTT. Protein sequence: CASSPGQGSTGELFF.

The CDR3 is CASSANTDTQYF. The DNA for the CDR3 is TGTGCCAGCAGCGCCAACACAGATACGCAGTATTTT. This chain connects TRBV9 to TRBJ2-3; D gene ambiguous. V shed 3 bases and J shed 2 bases, with 4 bases lying between them. Germline CDR1 is SGDLS and CDR2 is YYNGEE. CDR3 size: 12 residues.

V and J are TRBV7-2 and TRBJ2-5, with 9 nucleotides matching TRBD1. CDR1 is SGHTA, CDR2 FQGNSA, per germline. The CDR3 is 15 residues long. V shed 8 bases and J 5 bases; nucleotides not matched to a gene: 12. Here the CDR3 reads CASGGQGRISETQYF. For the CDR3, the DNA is TGTGCCAGCGGGGGACAGGGCAGGATAAGCGAGACCCAGTACTTC.

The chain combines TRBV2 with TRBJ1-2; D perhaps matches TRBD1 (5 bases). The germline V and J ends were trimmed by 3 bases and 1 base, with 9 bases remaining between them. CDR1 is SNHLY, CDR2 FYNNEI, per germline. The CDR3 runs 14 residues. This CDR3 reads CASSETVLNYGYTF. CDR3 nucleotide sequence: TGTGCCAGCAGTGAGACAGTCCTTAACTATGGCTACACCTTC.

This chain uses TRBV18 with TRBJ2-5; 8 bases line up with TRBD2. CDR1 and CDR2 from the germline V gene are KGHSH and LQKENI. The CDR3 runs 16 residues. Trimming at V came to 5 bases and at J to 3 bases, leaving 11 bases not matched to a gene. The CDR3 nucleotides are TGTGCCAGCTCAACAAGGACTAGCTGGGAAAAAGAGACCCAGTACTTC. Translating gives CASSTRTSWEKETQYF.

The CDR3: CASFTSGSFGEQFF. DNA for the CDR3: TGTGCCAGCTTTACTAGCGGGAGCTTCGGTGAGCAGTTCTTC. V usage is TRBV27 and J usage is TRBJ2-1; TRBD2 matches 11 bases. V lost 8 bases, J lost 9 bases, and 9 bases stayed unmatched. CDR1 is MNHEY and CDR2 is SMNVEV in the germline V gene (reference sequence). The CDR3 runs to 14 residues.

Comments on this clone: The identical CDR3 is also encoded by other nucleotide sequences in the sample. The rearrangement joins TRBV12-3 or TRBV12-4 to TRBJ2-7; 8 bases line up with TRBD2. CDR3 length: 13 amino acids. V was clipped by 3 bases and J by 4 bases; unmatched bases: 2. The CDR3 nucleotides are TGTGCCAGCAGTTTCGGCGGGGGGTACGAGCAGTACTTC. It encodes CASSFGGGYEQYF.

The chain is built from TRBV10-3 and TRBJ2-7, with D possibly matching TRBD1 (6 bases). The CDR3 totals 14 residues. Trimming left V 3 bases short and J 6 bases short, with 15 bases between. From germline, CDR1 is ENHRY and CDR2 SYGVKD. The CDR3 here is CAISDDRKLGEQYF. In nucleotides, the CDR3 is TGTGCCATCAGTGACGACAGGAAGTTGGGCGAGCAGTACTTC.